This T cell receptor beta chain originates from a study of shared clonotypes between healthy human individuals. Germline values: CDR1 MNHEY, CDR2 SMNVEV (reference sequence). The length of the CDR3 is 16 residues. V was trimmed by 3 bases and J by 8 bases, leaving 20 bases between them. Profiled with immunoSEQ multiplex PCR; TCRdb holds only in-frame clones, not every one. Of around 650,000 clones listed, 95% to 96% are singletons. CD45RO-negative, CCR7-selected cells formed the naive CD8 fraction, which excluded terminally differentiated effector memory CD45RA+ cells. This TCR was recovered from a woman aged 25 to 39 in good health. Sequencing was carried out using naive CD8+ T cells sorted from blood. The V gene is TRBV27, the J gene TRBJ2-1; tentative D call: TRBD2 (6 bases). CDR3 DNA sequence: TGTGCCAGCAGTTTTGCCGCGGGGAGTCGCGTGGATGAGCAGTTCTTC. The encoded protein is CASSFAAGSRVDEQFF.